A single sample is the source of the 23 T cell receptor beta chains below, sequenced in a study of T-cell reconstitution after alpha-beta-depleted transplantation in children. As it was prepared, the TCRbeta library received unique molecular identifiers. TCRdb re-called the PCR reads with MiXCR, one entry per CDR3 protein. This table has some 200,000 distinct CDR3 sequences, approximately 8.4% appearing once. Sequenced here: PBMCs, mostly from graft donor cells, sampled 360 days after TCRalphabeta/CD19-depleted stem cell transplant. These receptors came from a male patient between 2 and 10 years old who had a stem cell transplant for acute myeloid leukemia, so the T cells may come from the graft donor.

This clonotype has a count of ten or more. CDR3 nucleotides: TGCAGTGCCTTACTGGGACTAGCAGGCGAGTACTTC. Its protein product is CSALLGLAGEYF. V and J are TRBV20-1 and TRBJ2-7; TRBD2 matches at 9 bases. This CDR3 has 12 amino acids. V shed 6 bases and J 11 bases; nucleotides not matched to a gene: 11. Germline CDR1 reads DFQATT; CDR2 reads SNEGSKA (reference sequence).

This clonotype was found many times. The chain is built from TRBV7-2 and TRBJ1-1, with a possible D match to TRBD1 (6 bases). From germline, CDR1 is SGHTA and CDR2 FQGNSA. The CDR3 sequence is 14 residues long. Trimming removed 3 bases from V and 3 bases from J, with 11 bases in between. CDR3 nucleotide sequence: TGTGCCAGCAGCTTGGGACATCGGTACACTGAAGCTTTCTTT. Its translation is CASSLGHRYTEAFF.

This clonotype was seen a few times. This chain connects TRBV5-1 to TRBJ2-5, with no clear D. Germline CDR1 reads SGHRS; CDR2 reads YFSETQ. V lost 0 bases to trimming and J lost 0 bases, with 9 bases between them. This CDR3 spans 15 amino acids. The CDR3 region has the DNA TGCGCCAGCAGCTTGGAGGTCTGGGACCAAGAGACCCAGTACTTC. It yields the protein CASSLEVWDQETQYF.

In this sample, this clonotype turned up a few times. The J gene is TRBJ2-2, the V gene TRBV2; TRBD1 might be the D (6 bases). Trimming stripped 5 bases from V and 1 base from J, with 11 bases between. CDR1 SNHLY and CDR2 FYNNEI come from the germline V gene. This CDR3 comprises 15 residues. The CDR3 DNA sequence: TGTGCCAGCAGTCCGGGACACTTGAACACCGGGGAGCTGTTTTTT. Translating gives CASSPGHLNTGELFF.

A few counts support this clonotype. This sequence joins TRBV7-2 and TRBJ2-3; TRBD2 might be the D (5 bases). Germline V gene sequence: CDR1 SGHTA, CDR2 FQGNSA. Trimming cost V 7 bases and J 4 bases, with 15 bases left between them. The CDR3 runs to 14 residues. CDR3 sequence: CASTAAGPPDTQYF. In DNA form, the CDR3 reads TGTGCCAGCACCGCGGCGGGCCCCCCAGATACGCAGTATTTT.

J is TRBJ2-1 and V is TRBV12-3 or TRBV12-4; 9 nucleotides agree with TRBD2. With 7 bases clipped from V and 7 bases from J, the junction kept 8 bases outside the gene matches. This CDR3 comprises 14 residues. DNA for the CDR3: TGTGCCAGCAAGGGGTCCCTAGCGGGAAATGAGCAGTTCTTC. Its translation: CASKGSLAGNEQFF.

The chain employs TRBV30 and TRBJ1-4; the D gene is possibly TRBD1 (5 bases). V gave up 1 base and J gave up 0 bases, with 6 bases separating them. The CDR3 is 14 residues long. CDR1 and CDR2 (germline): GTSNPN, SVGIG (reference sequence). The CDR3 sequence: CAWSATATNEKLFF. For the CDR3, the DNA is TGTGCCTGGAGTGCGACAGCAACTAATGAAAAACTGTTTTTT.

The chain combines TRBV3-1 with TRBJ2-1; 10 bases align to TRBD2. J was trimmed by 9 bases and V by 6 bases; bases with no gene match: 11. From germline, CDR1 is LGHDT and CDR2 YNNKEL (reference sequence). The length of the CDR3 is 15 residues. In DNA, the CDR3 is TGTGCCAGCAGACAAACAGCGGGAGGGCCAACTGAGCAGTTCTTC. It translates to CASRQTAGGPTEQFF.

This clonotype was seen repeatedly, ten times or more. The rearrangement joins TRBV20-1 to TRBJ2-1; 9 bases agree with TRBD2. This CDR3 is 14 amino acids long. Germline loops: CDR1 DFQATT, CDR2 SNEGSKA (reference sequence). V dropped 3 bases and J dropped 5; count of bases not matched to a gene: 5. Here the CDR3 reads CSASGLAGNNEQFF. The DNA for the CDR3 is TGCAGTGCTAGTGGGCTAGCGGGGAACAATGAGCAGTTCTTC.

This clonotype appeared a few times. The CDR3 loop is CSAMMVAVIQETQYF. The CDR3 DNA reads as TGCAGTGCTATGATGGTAGCTGTCATCCAAGAGACCCAGTACTTC. The chain joins TRBV20-1 to TRBJ2-5; D gene uncertain. V dropped 4 bases and J dropped 1 base, with 16 bases sitting between them. The CDR3 has 15 residues. Germline V lookup: CDR1 DFQATT, CDR2 SNEGSKA (reference sequence).

This clonotype appeared a few times. The V and J genes are TRBV12-3 or TRBV12-4 and TRBJ2-1; 12 nucleotides align to TRBD2. This CDR3 comprises 17 residues. Losses at the gene ends were 2 bases for V and 8 bases for J; bases not matched to a gene: 10. CDR3 DNA: TGTGCCAGCAGTTTAAGCCGCCTAGCGGGGGGGCCACATGAGCAGTTCTTC. This translates into CASSLSRLAGGPHEQFF.

This chain connects TRBV29-1 to TRBJ2-2, with TRBD1 matching over 9 bases. This CDR3 region has 16 residues. CDR1 and CDR2 (germline): SQVTM, ANQGSEA. V gave up 7 bases and J gave up 4 bases; unmatched junction bases: 13. CDR3 region: CSAGGKWDRATGELFF. CDR3 coding DNA: TGCAGCGCCGGGGGAAAATGGGACAGGGCCACCGGGGAGCTGTTTTTT.

This clonotype was seen repeatedly, ten times or more. This chain joins TRBV20-1 and TRBJ2-3, with D maybe TRBD2 (6 bases). Germline V lookup: CDR1 DFQATT, CDR2 SNEGSKA (reference sequence). The V end lost 6 bases, the J end lost 6 bases, and 19 bases lay between the germline ends. This CDR3 is built from 14 residues. CDR3 loop: CSAWGDRDWDTQYF. The CDR3 region has the DNA TGCAGTGCCTGGGGGGACCGAGACTGGGATACGCAGTATTTT.

The chain recombines TRBV29-1 with TRBJ2-1; TRBD2 aligns across 9 bases. Looked up from germline, CDR1 is SQVTM and CDR2 is ANQGSEA. With V trimmed by 7 bases and J by 8 bases, 15 bases remained unmatched. This CDR3 region has 15 residues. CDR3 bases: TGCAGCGCCCTAGCTCTGGCGGGGGGGGGCCATGAGCAGTTCTTC. Translated: CSALALAGGGHEQFF.

This clonotype was seen at least ten times. The rearrangement links TRBV10-3 to TRBJ2-7; 9 bases fit TRBD2. The germline V gene has CDR1 ENHRY and CDR2 SYGVKD. V was clipped by 2 bases and J by 0 bases; unmatched bases: 2. CDR3 size: 15 residues. Here the CDR3 reads CAISEGGRASYEQYF. The CDR3 nucleotides read TGTGCCATCAGTGAGGGCGGGAGGGCCTCCTACGAGCAGTACTTC.

This clonotype was recorded a few times. CDR3 region: CSARLVGGTDTQYF. DNA of the CDR3: TGCAGTGCTCGCCTGGTAGGTGGCACAGATACGCAGTATTTT. The chain has TRBV20-1 and TRBJ2-3; D ambiguous. Trimming stripped 5 bases from V and 1 base from J, with 13 bases between. The V gene's germline CDR1 is DFQATT and CDR2 SNEGSKA (reference sequence). The CDR3 length is 14 residues.

This clonotype has at least ten counts. The chain has TRBV20-1 and TRBJ2-7; TRBD2 is a possible D gene (5 bases). Deletions cut 4 bases from V and 0 bases from J, with 13 bases between. CDR1 is DFQATT, CDR2 SNEGSKA, per germline (reference sequence). CDR3 length: 14 residues. Written as DNA, the CDR3 is TGCAGTGCTAAGGGTGGAGGAAACTCCTACGAGCAGTACTTC. This encodes CSAKGGGNSYEQYF.

This clonotype was counted between two and nine times. V gene TRBV28 combines with J gene TRBJ1-4, with D uncertain. This CDR3 is built from 15 residues. Looked up from germline, CDR1 is MDHEN and CDR2 is SYDVKM. The V end was cut by 6 bases, the J end by 8 bases, with 19 bases between. CDR3 sequence reads: CASRPPGLVGEKLFF. The CDR3 bases are TGTGCCAGCAGACCTCCCGGCCTCGTAGGGGAAAAACTGTTTTTT.

This rearrangement joins TRBV29-1 to TRBJ1-2; TRBD1 is a possible D gene (6 bases). The CDR3 is made up of 14 amino acids. Germline loops: CDR1 SQVTM, CDR2 ANQGSEA. The V end lost 6 bases, the J end lost 8 bases, and 22 bases lay between the germline ends. CDR3 DNA: TGCAGCGTCCGAGGCGCTCGGGGGGCGGGCGGCTACACCTTC. Translation gives CSVRGARGAGGYTF.

The sample holds many counts of this clonotype. The V gene is TRBV7-8, the J gene TRBJ2-7; 11 nucleotides agree with TRBD2. With V trimmed by 5 bases and J by 4 bases, 7 bases remained unmatched. The CDR3 covers 15 residues. In germline, CDR1 is SGHVS, CDR2 FQNEAQ. The CDR3 here is CASSILAGAPYEQYF. DNA of the CDR3: TGTGCCAGCAGCATACTAGCGGGAGCCCCTTACGAGCAGTACTTC. Combining the CDR3 with reference TRBV7-8 and TRBJ2-7 gives the whole variable domain GAGVSQSPRYKVAKRGQDVALRCDPISGHVSLFWYQQALGQGPEFLTYFQNEAQLDKSGLPSDRFFAERPEGSVSTLKIQRTQQEDSAVYLCASSILAGAPYEQYFGPGTRLTVT.

This clonotype was found a few times. This chain uses TRBV7-6 with TRBJ2-7; the match to TRBD2 covers 8 bases. CDR3 length equals 13 residues. CDR1 SGHVS and CDR2 FNYEAQ come from the germline V gene. The V gene end was trimmed by 1 base and the J gene end by 6 bases; junction bases not matched to a gene: 2. This CDR3 reads CASSLGTSLEQYV. CDR3 in DNA: TGTGCCAGCAGCTTAGGGACTAGCCTCGAGCAGTACGTC.

This clonotype was detected only a few times. The chain employs TRBV5-1 and TRBJ2-3; TRBD2 matches at 9 bases. Germline assignment: CDR1 SGHRS and CDR2 YFSETQ. The CDR3 sequence is 14 residues long. Trimming removed 1 base from V and 4 bases from J; junction bases left unmatched: 1. The CDR3 loop reads CASSLLAGADTQYF. CDR3 in DNA: TGCGCCAGCAGCTTGTTAGCGGGAGCAGATACGCAGTATTTT.

Comment on this clonotype: A read error may produce the germline difference seen at one junction end. The chain uses TRBV3-1 and TRBJ2-5; 8 nucleotides line up with TRBD2. The CDR3 spans 18 residues. Germline lookup yields CDR1 LGHDT and CDR2 YNNKEL (reference sequence). In DNA form, the CDR3 reads TGTGCCACCAGCCAAGACCCTGGGCAACGGGAGGGTAAGGAGACCCAGTACTTC. The encoded protein is CATSQDPGQREGKETQYF.